One and the same sample provided the 3 T cell receptor beta chains below, sequenced in a study of T-cell reconstitution after alpha-beta-depleted transplantation in children. For TCRbeta, the library was prepared with unique molecular identifiers. TCRdb passed the PCR reads through MiXCR, listing each CDR3 protein once. The repertoire includes 360,000 or so distinct CDR3 sequences, about a fifth of them detected once, and approximately 3.8% sits in the top ten. Specimen: PBMCs from the stem cell graft donor, collected from the stem cell graft. All receptors derive from a human donor who donated a stem cell graft to a child with acute myeloid leukemia.

This chain joins TRBV15 and TRBJ2-7; D is ambiguous. The CDR3 loop spans 14 amino acids. Germline CDR1 and CDR2: LNHNV and YYDKDF (reference sequence). V was trimmed by 0 bases and J by 2 bases, leaving 8 bases between them. As DNA, the CDR3 is TGTGCCACCAGCAGAGACAAGGGCCCCTACGAGCAGTACTTC. Translated, it gives CATSRDKGPYEQYF.

This chain uses TRBV24-1 with TRBJ2-1, with 9 bases lining up with TRBD2. The germline CDR1 and CDR2 sequences are KGHDR and SFDVKD. The CDR3 is made up of 15 amino acids. Germline trimming cut 2 bases from V and 8 bases from J; bases unmatched to any gene: 6. CDR3 in amino acids: CATSDSGLAVDEQFF. In nucleotides, the CDR3 is TGTGCCACCAGTGATTCGGGACTAGCAGTCGATGAGCAGTTCTTC.

CDR3 nucleotides: TGTGCCAGCAGTTTTCGGGGGAGGTCTGAAGCTTTCTTT. Translated, it gives CASSFRGRSEAFF. This chain links TRBV12-3 or TRBV12-4 with TRBJ1-1; D perhaps matches TRBD1 (5 bases). V lost 3 bases to trimming and J lost 6 bases, with 11 bases between them. This CDR3 comprises 13 residues.